Described below is a single TCR beta chain sequence and its context. A much larger clone lies a single base off, so this may be a read error. These data belong to a study of regulatory T cells in long-lasting Graves disease. Time point meaning: newly diagnosed GD, antithyroid drugs for less than 3 months. PBMC-extracted RNA yielded the TCR library. CDR1 is SGHAT and CDR2 is FQNNGV in the germline V gene. The CDR3 runs to 16 residues. Trimming left V 0 bases short and J 3 bases short, with 12 bases between. Through Arm-PCR of CDR3 regions and iRepertoire HTBI primers, TCR beta libraries were built. TCRdb called the multiplex PCR reads again in MiXCR, with one record for every CDR3 protein. This sample carries 440,000 or so distinct CDR3 sequences, about a sixth of them seen once, and the ten largest clones take around 10%. The sample was also linked to a second study, of T cells in Graves' hyperthyroidism and ophthalmopathy. From that study: Blood also held most thyroid clonotypes expanded beyond 0.001. Ophthalmopathy, as predicted by the model, came a median roughly 6.8 months after the prediction.

This receptor was taken from a young woman with Graves disease. Source: peripheral blood mononuclear cells (PBMCs), taken at new diagnosis, from a patient treated with antithyroid drugs. The chain has TRBV11-2 and TRBJ2-1; D may correspond to TRBD1 or TRBD2 (6 bases each). CDR3 residues: CASSLEVGGLYNEQFF. As DNA, the CDR3 is TGTGCCAGCAGCTTAGAGGTGGGGGGCCTCTACAATGAGCAGTTCTTC.